This T cell receptor beta chain was identified in a study of blood T cell repertoires in COVID-19. Study information: PBMCs, B-cell-depleted T cells, or T cells provided the cDNA or gDNA that made up the material.

The CDR3 is 17 amino acids. The trim removed 2 bases at V and 1 base at J, leaving 7 bases unmatched. CDR1 is MDHEN, CDR2 SYDVKM, per germline. Assay: immunoSEQ multiplex PCR; the TCRdb copy retains only in-frame clones and omits some. The sample yields 60,000 to 85,000 clones, approximately 79% seen once. This sequence originates from a human donor with acute or convalescent COVID-19. The donor label of this sample is uncertain. The J gene is TRBJ2-7, the V gene TRBV28, with 11 bases identical to TRBD2. Input material: peripheral blood. CDR3 in amino acids: CASSLGLAGGGSYEQYF. The CDR3 nucleotides read TGTGCCAGCAGTTTAGGGCTAGCGGGAGGCGGGTCCTACGAGCAGTACTTC.